One sample yielded the 16 T cell receptor beta chains listed below, sequenced in a study of cytomegalovirus exposure and HLA in healthy donors. The assay was immunoSEQ multiplex PCR, and TCRdb's table has in-frame clones only and misses some. The sample has about 180,000 clones; around 85% are singletons. The sequenced sample was PBMCs. The receptors stem from a man between 18 and 35 years old in good health and CMV-seropositive.

This chain uses TRBV4-1 with TRBJ2-4; D might be TRBD1 (5 bases). The CDR3 loop spans 14 amino acids. Trimming removed 6 bases at V and 2 bases at J, with 11 bases between. CDR1 MGHRA and CDR2 YSYEKL come from the germline V gene. The chain's CDR3 is CASSPGYSKNIQYF. The CDR3 coding sequence is TGCGCCAGCAGTCCAGGGTATTCCAAAAACATTCAGTACTTC.

The chain links TRBV6-1 to TRBJ1-2, with D hard to call. In germline, CDR1 is MNHNS, CDR2 SASEGT. The CDR3 sequence is 13 residues long. The germline V and J ends were trimmed by 2 bases and 8 bases, with 12 bases remaining between them. CDR3 protein: CASSELPVGGYTF. The CDR3 region has the DNA TGTGCCAGCAGTGAATTGCCTGTTGGCGGCTACACCTTC.

The chain links TRBV2 to TRBJ2-2; D is possibly TRBD1 (7 bases). The CDR3 loop spans 14 amino acids. CDR1 is SNHLY, CDR2 FYNNEI, per germline. Trimming took 1 base from V and 6 from J, leaving 9 bases between them. The DNA for the CDR3 is TGTGCCAGCAGTGAAGGCAGGGGGGCCGGGGAGCTGTTTTTT. Translation: CASSEGRGAGELFF. Drawing the rest from reference TRBV2 and TRBJ2-2, the complete variable domain is EPEVTQTPSHQVTQMGQEVILRCVPISNHLYFYWYRQILGQKVEFLVSFYNNEISEKSEIFDDQFSVERPDGSNFTLKIRSTKLEDSAMYFCASSEGRGAGELFFGEGSRLTVL.

This rearrangement joins TRBV5-1 to TRBJ1-3; no reliable D call. Germline CDR1 SGHRS, CDR2 YFSETQ. V dropped 1 base and J dropped 0 bases, with 11 bases sitting between them. The CDR3 spans 16 residues. Written as DNA, the CDR3 is TGCGCCAGCAGCTTGACCCGGGCGGGCTCTGGAAACACCATATATTTT. Protein sequence: CASSLTRAGSGNTIYF.

The CDR3 loop reads CASSEGAFTDTQYF. The CDR3 DNA sequence: TGTGCCAGCAGTGAAGGAGCTTTCACAGATACGCAGTATTTT. The chain carries TRBV6-4 and TRBJ2-3; D gene ambiguous. This CDR3 has 14 amino acids. Per the germline V gene, CDR1 is MRHNA and CDR2 is SNTAGT. V lost 3 bases to trimming and J lost 2 bases, with 9 bases between them.

V gene TRBV19 combines with J gene TRBJ2-7; 7 bases match TRBD1. Germline assignment: CDR1 LNHDA and CDR2 SQIVND (reference sequence). V lost 5 bases and J lost 7; bases outside the gene matches: 11. The CDR3 covers 14 residues. The CDR3 spells CASSRDRDSGEQYF. The CDR3 DNA is TGTGCCAGTAGTCGAGACAGGGATTCGGGTGAGCAGTACTTC. The complete variable domain, with remaining parts taken from reference TRBV19 and TRBJ2-7, reads DGGITQSPKYLFRKEGQNVTLSCEQNLNHDAMYWYRQDPGQGLRLIYYSQIVNDFQKGDIAEGYSVSREKKESFPLTVTSAQKNPTAFYLCASSRDRDSGEQYFGPGTRLTVT.

The chain employs TRBV4-1 and TRBJ2-3, with D possibly matching TRBD2 (5 bases). Germline V gives CDR1 MGHRA, CDR2 YSYEKL. The CDR3 is 15 amino acids. The ends were cut back, 7 bases at V and 3 bases at J, with 17 bases in the middle. CDR3 in amino acids: CASTLAHPTTDTQYF. The CDR3 bases are TGCGCCAGCACCCTAGCTCACCCTACAACAGATACGCAGTATTTT.

The chain couples TRBV5-6 to TRBJ2-7; TRBD1 matches 7 bases. V gave up 0 bases and J gave up 1 base; unmatched junction bases: 10. In germline, CDR1 is SGHDT, CDR2 YYEEEE. The CDR3 is 17 amino acids. This chain's CDR3 is CASSLDGQGDRSYEQYF. The CDR3 nucleotides are TGTGCCAGCAGCTTGGACGGGCAGGGGGATAGATCCTACGAGCAGTACTTC.

V and J are TRBV30 and TRBJ1-2, with D perhaps matching TRBD1 (5 bases). This CDR3 has 15 residues. Germline values: CDR1 GTSNPN, CDR2 SVGIG (reference sequence). V was shortened by 8 bases and J by 4 bases, with 23 bases between the two germline ends. This CDR3 is CARNGGHDSFYGYTF. CDR3 DNA sequence: TGTGCCCGAAACGGCGGACACGACAGTTTCTATGGCTACACCTTC.

The gene calls are TRBV7-9 and TRBJ2-5; D is undetermined. The V and J ends lost 3 bases and 2 bases respectively, with 13 bases between them. Germline loops: CDR1 SEHNR, CDR2 FQNEAQ (reference sequence). The CDR3 is 15 amino acids. The CDR3 reads CASSLGIAEQETQYF. CDR3 bases: TGTGCCAGCAGCTTGGGCATCGCAGAACAAGAGACCCAGTACTTC.

The CDR3: CASSPPRSGTGGYEQYF. The DNA for the CDR3 is TGTGCCAGCTCACCACCACGGTCCGGGACAGGGGGCTACGAGCAGTACTTC. This rearrangement joins TRBV18 to TRBJ2-7; 11 bases are shared with TRBD1. The CDR3 sequence is 17 residues long. CDR1 is KGHSH, CDR2 LQKENI, per germline. Trimming took 0 bases from V and 3 from J; bases not matched to a gene: 7.

The V call is TRBV5-1, the J call TRBJ1-1, with D perhaps matching TRBD1 (5 bases). This CDR3 region has 14 residues. Germline assignment: CDR1 SGHRS and CDR2 YFSETQ. V was clipped by 0 bases and J by 5 bases, with 11 bases between them. The CDR3 protein is CASSLDAGVTEAFF. In DNA, the CDR3 is TGCGCCAGCAGCTTGGATGCGGGGGTGACTGAAGCTTTCTTT.

V gene TRBV28 combines with J gene TRBJ1-4, with 7 bases lining up with TRBD1. From germline, CDR1 is MDHEN and CDR2 SYDVKM. This CDR3 is 16 amino acids long. V was clipped by 6 bases and J by 5 bases; unmatched bases: 12. This chain's CDR3 is CASSPPPGGRNEKLFF. CDR3 bases: TGTGCCAGCAGCCCACCCCCAGGGGGGAGGAATGAAAAACTGTTTTTT. Looking up the rest from reference TRBV28 and TRBJ1-4 gives the full variable domain: DVKVTQSSRYLVKRTGEKVFLECVQDMDHENMFWYRQDPGLGLRLIYFSYDVKMKEKGDIPEGYSVSREKKERFSLILESASTNQTSMYLCASSPPPGGRNEKLFFGSGTQLSVL.

This clone occurred once. CDR3 residues: CASSLGTAANYGYTF. CDR3 coding DNA: TGTGCCAGCAGCTTAGGGACAGCAGCTAACTATGGCTACACCTTC. This sequence joins TRBV7-8 and TRBJ1-2; possibly TRBD1 for D (6 bases). The germline CDR1 and CDR2 sequences are SGHVS and FQNEAQ. With 1 base removed from V and 0 bases from J, the gap between germline ends came to 9 bases. CDR3 length: 15 amino acids.

This clone was picked up one time. This chain joins TRBV7-8 and TRBJ1-6; D uncertain. Germline V CDR1 and CDR2: SGHVS, FQNEAQ. Trimming took off 2 bases at V and 1 base at J, with 12 bases between the two ends. CDR3 length: 17 amino acids. The CDR3 DNA sequence: TGTGCCAGCAGCTTATACTGGAGCCCTTCCTATAATTCACCCCTCCACTTT. Translation gives CASSLYWSPSYNSPLHF.

The rearrangement joins TRBV6-6 to TRBJ2-1; TRBD1 matches 9 bases. Per the germline V gene, CDR1 is MNHNY and CDR2 is SVGAGI (reference sequence). The CDR3 totals 15 residues. Trimming cost V 5 bases and J 1 base; bases outside gene matches: 3. CDR3 protein: CASSIQGASYNEQFF. CDR3 coding DNA: TGTGCCAGCAGTATACAGGGGGCATCCTACAATGAGCAGTTCTTC.